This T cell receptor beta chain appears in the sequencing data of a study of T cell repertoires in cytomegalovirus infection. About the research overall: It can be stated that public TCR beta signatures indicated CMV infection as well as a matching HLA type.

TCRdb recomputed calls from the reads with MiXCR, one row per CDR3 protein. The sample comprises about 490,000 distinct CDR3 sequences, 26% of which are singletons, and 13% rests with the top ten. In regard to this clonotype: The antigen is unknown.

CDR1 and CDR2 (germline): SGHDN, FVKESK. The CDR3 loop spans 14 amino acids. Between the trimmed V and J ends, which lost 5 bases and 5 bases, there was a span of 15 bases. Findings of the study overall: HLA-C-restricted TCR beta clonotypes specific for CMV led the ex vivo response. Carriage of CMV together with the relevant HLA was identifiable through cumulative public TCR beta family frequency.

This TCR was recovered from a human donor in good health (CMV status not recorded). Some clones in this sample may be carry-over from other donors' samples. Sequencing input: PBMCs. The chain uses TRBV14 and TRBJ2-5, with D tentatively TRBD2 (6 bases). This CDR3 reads CASSRDSSGETQYF. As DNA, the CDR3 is TGTGCCAGCAGCAGGGACTCCTCAGGCGAGACCCAGTACTTC.